This T cell receptor (beta chain) was sequenced for a study of T cell responses to AZD1222 COVID-19 vaccine. Study observations and caveats: Repertoires were sampled only after the peak T cell response. The donor cohort was predominantly white British with a female majority, and clonal diversity may have been underestimated.

This CDR3 region has 15 residues. The J segment lost 0 bases and the V segment lost 5 bases, leaving 7 bases of the junction unmatched. Germline V lookup: CDR1 SGHDT, CDR2 YYEEEE. TCRdb's table, derived via immunoSEQ multiplex PCR, lists solely in-frame clones and lacks some. This sample has about 200,000 clones, with 90% to 95% found just once. Concerning this clone itself: What it binds is not known.

The sequence derives from an adult who received the MenACWY meningococcal vaccine as a control. The chain combines TRBV5-6 with TRBJ2-5, with 7 bases matching TRBD1. Here the sequenced sample was peripheral blood, taken 28 days after the second dose of the MenACWY control vaccine. The CDR3 DNA reads TGTGCCAGCAGGATCCTACAGGGGTACCAAGAGACCCAGTACTTC. Its translation is CASRILQGYQETQYF.